The 16 T cell receptor beta chains in this list originate from one sample, sequenced in a study of blood T cell repertoires in COVID-19. Data came from immunoSEQ multiplex PCR; TCRdb stores just in-frame clones and leaves some out. The sample has 150,000 to 200,000 clones, 80% seen once. The sample comprised peripheral blood. Receptor source: a man between 60 and 70 years old with acute or convalescent COVID-19.

The CDR3 DNA reads as TGTGCCAGCAGTTATCGGACAGGGGTTGTCGATGAGCAGTTCTTC. Amino acids: CASSYRTGVVDEQFF. The chain combines TRBV27 with TRBJ2-1; TRBD1 aligns across 9 bases. Germline lookup yields CDR1 MNHEY and CDR2 SMNVEV (reference sequence). The CDR3 is 15 residues long. V shed 4 bases and J 8 bases; nucleotides not matched to a gene: 9.

The rearrangement uses TRBV7-6 and TRBJ1-4, with TRBD1 matching 8 bases. Looked up from germline, CDR1 is SGHVS and CDR2 is FNYEAQ. This CDR3 spans 16 amino acids. V trimming: 2 bases; J trimming: 0 bases; junction bases outside the gene matches: 2. The CDR3 here is CASSLTDRATNEKLFF. DNA for the CDR3: TGTGCCAGCAGCTTAACGGACAGGGCAACTAATGAAAAACTGTTTTTT.

The V and J genes are TRBV10-2 and TRBJ1-1; D not certain. V shed 3 bases and J shed 6 bases, with 8 bases lying between them. This CDR3 spans 12 amino acids. Germline values: CDR1 WSHSY, CDR2 SAAADI. This CDR3 is CASSDGGAEAFF. In DNA form, the CDR3 reads TGCGCCAGCAGTGACGGCGGCGCTGAAGCTTTCTTT.

The rearrangement links TRBV6-5 to TRBJ1-1, with 9 nucleotides matching TRBD1. Germline-derived CDR1 and CDR2 are MNHEY and SVGAGI. After removal of 0 bases from V and 5 bases from J, the junction contained 4 bases not matched to a gene. The CDR3 is 15 residues long. CDR3 nucleotide sequence: TGTGCCAGCAGTTACTCGCGGGGACAGGGAACTGAAGCTTTCTTT. It codes for CASSYSRGQGTEAFF.

This chain links TRBV12-3 or TRBV12-4 with TRBJ1-1, with D possibly being TRBD1 (5 bases). The CDR3 covers 13 residues. The V gene lost 8 bases and the J gene lost 5 bases, with 15 bases spanning the gap. For the CDR3, the DNA is TGTGCCAGCTCCGGGGGGATGGGGACTGAAGCTTTCTTT. Protein: CASSGGMGTEAFF.

The chain carries TRBV9 and TRBJ2-6, with unresolved D. Trimming left V 3 bases short and J 0 bases short, with 7 bases between. CDR1 is SGDLS and CDR2 is YYNGEE in the germline V gene. The CDR3 is made up of 15 amino acids. The CDR3 nucleotides are TGTGCCAGCAGCGGCCAGTCCTCTGGGGCCAACGTCCTGACTTTC. Translating it yields CASSGQSSGANVLTF. Supplemented by reference TRBV9 and TRBJ2-6, the full variable domain reads DSGVTQTPKHLITATGQRVTLRCSPRSGDLSVYWYQQSLDQGLQFLIQYYNGEERAKGNILERFSAQQFPDLHSELNLSSLELGDSALYFCASSGQSSGANVLTFGAGSRLTVL.

The CDR3 here is CASTRDFSSYEQYF. CDR3 nucleotides: TGTGCCAGTACGAGGGATTTTAGCTCCTACGAGCAGTACTTC. J is TRBJ2-7 and V is TRBV19, with D possibly matching TRBD2 (5 bases). The V gene's germline CDR1 is LNHDA and CDR2 SQIVND (reference sequence). V lost 7 bases and J lost 0, with 13 bases in between. The CDR3 runs to 14 residues.

V gene TRBV7-2 combines with J gene TRBJ2-7; 10 bases are shared with TRBD1. CDR1 is SGHTA and CDR2 is FQGNSA in the germline V gene. The CDR3 is 15 residues long. The ends lost 4 bases at V and 2 bases at J; junction bases unmatched: 5. The CDR3 reads CASSWAGTGAYEQYF. The CDR3 DNA follows: TGTGCCAGCAGCTGGGCCGGGACAGGGGCCTACGAGCAGTACTTC.

In this sample, this clone turned up a few times. The chain is built from TRBV3-1 (or the pseudogene TRBV3-2) and TRBJ2-7; no definite D call. CDR3 size: 13 residues. V was shortened by 1 base and J by 0 bases, with 4 bases between the two germline ends. Germline CDR1 is LGHDT and CDR2 is YNNKEL (reference sequence). The CDR3 is CASSQGISYEQYF. In DNA, the CDR3 is TGTGCCAGCAGCCAAGGTATCTCCTACGAGCAGTACTTC.

V gene TRBV27 combines with J gene TRBJ1-2; TRBD1 matches 8 bases. This CDR3 has 14 residues. The trim removed 6 bases at V and 3 bases at J, leaving 6 bases unmatched. Germline assignment: CDR1 MNHEY and CDR2 SMNVEV (reference sequence). As DNA, the CDR3 is TGTGCCAGCAGGCTCTCAGGGGGCCACTATGGCTACACCTTC. Its protein product is CASRLSGGHYGYTF.

This clone has just a few counts. V is TRBV5-4 and J is TRBJ2-1; TRBD2 matches 8 bases. Germline CDR1 and CDR2: SGHNT and YYREEE (reference sequence). Trimming at V came to 6 bases and at J to 2 bases, leaving 4 bases not matched to a gene. This CDR3 has 14 amino acids. The CDR3 region is CASKPSGPYNEQFF. The CDR3 nucleotides read TGTGCCAGCAAGCCTAGCGGGCCCTACAATGAGCAGTTCTTC. Combining the CDR3 with reference TRBV5-4 and TRBJ2-1 gives the whole variable domain ETGVTQSPTHLIKTRGQQVTLRCSSQSGHNTVSWYQQALGQGPQFIFQYYREEENGRGNFPPRFSGLQFPNYSSELNVNALELDDSALYLCASKPSGPYNEQFFGPGTRLTVL.

The V call is TRBV24-1, the J call TRBJ2-1, with 7 bases lining up with TRBD2. Germline CDR1 and CDR2: KGHDR and SFDVKD. The CDR3 is made up of 13 amino acids. V dropped 12 bases and J dropped 5; count of bases not matched to a gene: 9. The CDR3 reads CASRRTRHNEQFF. The CDR3 DNA is TGTGCCTCGCGGCGGACTAGACACAATGAGCAGTTCTTC.

The chain uses TRBV27 and TRBJ2-7, with 8 bases aligning to TRBD1. The CDR3 has 14 residues. Germline trimming cut 3 bases from V and 2 bases from J; bases unmatched to any gene: 3. Germline CDR1 reads MNHEY; CDR2 reads SMNVEV (reference sequence). CDR3 region: CASSFWGQAYEQYF. CDR3 bases: TGTGCCAGCAGTTTCTGGGGACAGGCCTACGAGCAGTACTTC.

The chain carries TRBV9 and TRBJ2-1, with a weak D call TRBD2 (7 bases). The CDR3 totals 16 residues. Trimming removed 4 bases from V and 0 bases from J, with 14 bases in between. Germline V CDR1 and CDR2: SGDLS, YYNGEE. CDR3 bases: TGTGCCAGCAGCCCCCGAGGGGGGGACTCCTACAATGAGCAGTTCTTC. This sequence encodes CASSPRGGDSYNEQFF. Together with reference TRBV9 and TRBJ2-1, the CDR3 gives the full variable domain: DSGVTQTPKHLITATGQRVTLRCSPRSGDLSVYWYQQSLDQGLQFLIQYYNGEERAKGNILERFSAQQFPDLHSELNLSSLELGDSALYFCASSPRGGDSYNEQFFGPGTRLTVL.

The CDR3 coding sequence is TGTGCCAGCAGCGTTACAGGGGCCCAGCCCCAGCATTTT. As protein: CASSVTGAQPQHF. The chain uses TRBV11-1 and TRBJ1-5, with 7 bases matching TRBD1. The CDR3 contains 13 residues. The V and J ends lost 5 bases and 7 bases, in that order; junction bases with no gene match: 5. Germline V gene lookup returns CDR1 SGHAT and CDR2 FQDESV (reference sequence). The full variable domain, in which reference TRBV11-1 and TRBJ1-5 provide the parts outside the CDR3, is EAEVAQSPRYKITEKSQAVAFWCDPISGHATLYWYRQILGQGPELLVQFQDESVVDDSQLPKDRFSAERLKGVDSTLKIQPAELGDSAMYLCASSVTGAQPQHFGDGTRLSIL.

J is TRBJ2-3 and V is TRBV6-5, with D unresolved. Trimming pared 6 bases from V and 1 base from J, leaving 11 bases between. Germline CDR1 is MNHEY and CDR2 is SVGAGI. This CDR3 is built from 14 residues. The CDR3 is CASRPQAGTDTQYF. DNA of the CDR3: TGTGCCAGCAGACCCCAAGCCGGCACAGATACGCAGTATTTT.